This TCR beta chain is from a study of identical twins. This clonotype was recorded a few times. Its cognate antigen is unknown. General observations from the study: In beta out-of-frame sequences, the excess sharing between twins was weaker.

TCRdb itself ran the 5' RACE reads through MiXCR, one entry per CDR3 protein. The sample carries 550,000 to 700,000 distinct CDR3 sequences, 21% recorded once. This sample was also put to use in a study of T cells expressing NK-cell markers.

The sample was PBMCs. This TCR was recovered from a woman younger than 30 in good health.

CDR3 DNA: TGTGCCAGCAGTTTCAGGGGGCCACACTGGGCTGAAGCTTTCTTT. Translation gives CASSFRGPHWAEAFF. The rearrangement uses TRBV6-2 or TRBV6-3 and TRBJ1-1, with 8 nucleotides matching TRBD1. With 4 bases clipped from V and 6 bases from J, the junction kept 10 bases outside the gene matches. In germline, CDR1 is MNHEY, CDR2 SVGEGT. The CDR3 has 15 amino acids.